Listed below are T cell receptor beta chains from one sample, sequenced in a study of blood T cell repertoires in COVID-19. The method was immunoSEQ multiplex PCR; TCRdb's version includes in-frame clones alone and lacks a portion of them. The sample holds roughly 200,000 clones; about 83% are singletons and the top ten take just over 8.5%. What was sequenced was peripheral blood. These receptors all stem from a man aged 35-49 years with active or convalescent COVID-19. Each CDR3 is given with its conserved first and last residue. The order of the fields is J gene, V gene, D gene, clone size, CDR3 protein, CDR3 DNA. A D gene is named only where the DNA matches it firmly. Clone size, where shown, is once, few, many, or a class for clones that have expanded.

j_call: TRBJ2-7
v_call: TRBV30
d_call: TRBD1
clone_size: NA
cdr3_aa: CAWDRGSNEQYF
cdr3_nt: TGTGCCTGGGACAGGGGGTCAAACGAGCAGTACTTC

j_call: TRBJ1-3
v_call: TRBV30
d_call: NA
clone_size: NA
cdr3_aa: CAWSGPGSPGGTIYF
cdr3_nt: TGTGCCTGGAGTGGGCCGGGTTCCCCGGGGGGCACCATATATTTT

j_call: TRBJ1-4
v_call: TRBV27
d_call: NA
clone_size: NA
cdr3_aa: CASRRGNEKLFF
cdr3_nt: TGTGCCAGCAGGCGGGGAAATGAAAAACTGTTTTTT

j_call: TRBJ1-1
v_call: TRBV7-9
d_call: NA
clone_size: NA
cdr3_aa: CASSQRLGAFF
cdr3_nt: TGTGCCAGCAGCCAGAGACTCGGGGCTTTCTTT

j_call: TRBJ1-5
v_call: TRBV10-2
d_call: NA
clone_size: NA
cdr3_aa: CASRDDRFYSNQPQHF
cdr3_nt: TGCGCCAGCAGGGACGACAGGTTTTATAGCAATCAGCCCCAGCATTTT

j_call: TRBJ2-4
v_call: TRBV4-1
d_call: TRBD1
clone_size: NA
cdr3_aa: CASSQGTGSNIQYF
cdr3_nt: TGCGCCAGCAGCCAGGGGACAGGGTCGAACATTCAGTACTTC

j_call: TRBJ1-5
v_call: TRBV3-1/TRBV3-2
d_call: NA
clone_size: NA
cdr3_aa: CASSPDRDQPQHF
cdr3_nt: TGTGCCAGCAGCCCCGACCGGGATCAGCCCCAGCATTTT

j_call: TRBJ2-7
v_call: TRBV10-1
d_call: TRBD2
clone_size: once
cdr3_aa: CASSDSSGALFEQYF
cdr3_nt: TGCGCCAGCAGTGATTCAAGCGGGGCTCTCTTCGAGCAGTACTTC

j_call: TRBJ2-2
v_call: TRBV6-5
d_call: TRBD2
clone_size: NA
cdr3_aa: CASSYSGGTGELFF
cdr3_nt: TGTGCCAGCAGTTACTCCGGGGGGACCGGGGAGCTGTTTTTT

j_call: TRBJ1-1
v_call: TRBV5-1
d_call: TRBD1
clone_size: NA
cdr3_aa: CASSFGTANTEAFF
cdr3_nt: TGCGCCAGCAGCTTCGGGACAGCTAACACTGAAGCTTTCTTT

j_call: TRBJ1-4
v_call: TRBV6-6
d_call: TRBD1
clone_size: NA
cdr3_aa: CASSRGQGGEKLFF
cdr3_nt: TGTGCCAGCAGCCGGGGACAGGGAGGGGAAAAACTGTTTTTT

j_call: TRBJ1-1
v_call: TRBV19
d_call: NA
clone_size: NA
cdr3_aa: CASSFQSGNTEAFF
cdr3_nt: TGTGCCAGTAGTTTCCAATCGGGTAACACTGAAGCTTTCTTT

j_call: TRBJ2-1
v_call: TRBV10-3
d_call: NA
clone_size: NA
cdr3_aa: CAISDTSKNEQFF
cdr3_nt: TGTGCCATCAGTGACACTAGTAAGAATGAGCAGTTCTTC

j_call: TRBJ1-2
v_call: TRBV7-8
d_call: TRBD1
clone_size: few
cdr3_aa: CASSPRDSLYGYTF
cdr3_nt: TGTGCCAGCAGCCCCCGGGACAGCCTCTATGGCTACACCTTC

j_call: TRBJ1-6
v_call: TRBV6-5
d_call: NA
clone_size: NA
cdr3_aa: CASSRGAGLSPLHF
cdr3_nt: TGTGCCAGCAGCCGGGGGGCAGGTCTTTCACCCCTCCACTTT

j_call: TRBJ2-7
v_call: TRBV6-4
d_call: NA
clone_size: few
cdr3_aa: CASTQRGCFYEQYF
cdr3_nt: TGTGCCAGCACCCAAAGGGGCTGTTTCTACGAGCAGTACTTC

j_call: TRBJ2-7
v_call: TRBV15
d_call: TRBD2
clone_size: NA
cdr3_aa: CATSRDLAGGPPDYEQYF
cdr3_nt: TGTGCCACCAGCAGAGATCTAGCGGGGGGGCCGCCGGACTACGAGCAGTACTTC

j_call: TRBJ1-1
v_call: TRBV5-1
d_call: TRBD1
clone_size: once
cdr3_aa: CASSNSTGSKTEAFF
cdr3_nt: TGCGCCAGCAGCAACTCGACAGGGTCAAAAACTGAAGCTTTCTTT

j_call: TRBJ2-7
v_call: TRBV19
d_call: NA
clone_size: NA
cdr3_aa: CASSISGGAGASYEQYF
cdr3_nt: TGTGCCAGTAGTATAAGCGGTGGGGCAGGGGCCTCCTACGAGCAGTACTTC

j_call: TRBJ1-1
v_call: TRBV24-1
d_call: TRBD1
clone_size: NA
cdr3_aa: CATSDSGHRGLGHTEAFF
cdr3_nt: TGTGCCACCAGTGATTCGGGACACAGGGGATTGGGACACACTGAAGCTTTCTTT

j_call: TRBJ2-2
v_call: TRBV5-1
d_call: NA
clone_size: NA
cdr3_aa: CASSRNRLNTGELFF
cdr3_nt: TGCGCCAGCAGCAGGAACAGGCTAAACACCGGGGAGCTGTTTTTT

j_call: TRBJ1-1
v_call: TRBV3-1/TRBV3-2
d_call: NA
clone_size: NA
cdr3_aa: CASSQYGQSTEAFF
cdr3_nt: TGTGCCAGCAGCCAATACGGACAGAGCACTGAAGCTTTCTTT

j_call: TRBJ1-4
v_call: TRBV29-1
d_call: NA
clone_size: NA
cdr3_aa: CSVGTREKLFF
cdr3_nt: TGCAGCGTCGGGACTCGAGAAAAACTGTTTTTT

j_call: TRBJ1-6
v_call: TRBV30
d_call: NA
clone_size: NA
cdr3_aa: CAWNRDKYNSPLHF
cdr3_nt: TGTGCCTGGAATCGGGACAAATATAATTCACCCCTCCACTTT

j_call: TRBJ2-7
v_call: TRBV6-5
d_call: NA
clone_size: NA
cdr3_aa: CASTGSGNYEQYF
cdr3_nt: TGTGCCAGCACGGGTTCAGGGAACTACGAGCAGTACTTC

j_call: TRBJ2-1
v_call: TRBV5-1
d_call: NA
clone_size: once
cdr3_aa: CASSFSGGYEQFF
cdr3_nt: TGCGCCAGCAGCTTCAGCGGAGGGTATGAGCAGTTCTTC

j_call: TRBJ1-1
v_call: TRBV18
d_call: NA
clone_size: NA
cdr3_aa: CASSPLIAAEAFF
cdr3_nt: TGTGCCAGCTCACCCCTAATCGCTGCTGAAGCTTTCTTT

j_call: TRBJ2-2
v_call: TRBV10-3
d_call: NA
clone_size: NA
cdr3_aa: CAISAQQNTGELFF
cdr3_nt: TGTGCCATCAGTGCCCAACAGAACACCGGGGAGCTGTTTTTT

j_call: TRBJ1-2
v_call: TRBV6-6
d_call: NA
clone_size: few
cdr3_aa: CATLPGAFNYGYTF
cdr3_nt: TGTGCCACCCTTCCAGGGGCGTTTAACTATGGCTACACCTTC

j_call: TRBJ1-1
v_call: TRBV18
d_call: TRBD1
clone_size: NA
cdr3_aa: CASSTTGGNTEAFF
cdr3_nt: TGTGCCAGCTCAACAACAGGGGGGAACACTGAAGCTTTCTTT

j_call: TRBJ2-7
v_call: TRBV21-1
d_call: NA
clone_size: NA
cdr3_aa: CASSELQGHTTYEQYF
cdr3_nt: TGTGCCAGCAGCGAACTACAGGGCCATACCACCTACGAGCAGTACTTC

j_call: TRBJ2-7
v_call: TRBV6-5
d_call: TRBD1
clone_size: NA
cdr3_aa: CASSLNRDRVHEQYF
cdr3_nt: TGTGCCAGCAGCTTAAACCGGGACAGGGTCCACGAGCAGTACTTC

j_call: TRBJ1-5
v_call: TRBV9
d_call: NA
clone_size: NA
cdr3_aa: CASSPTAYSNQPQHF
cdr3_nt: TGTGCCAGCAGCCCGACAGCGTATAGCAATCAGCCCCAGCATTTT

j_call: TRBJ2-7
v_call: TRBV11-3
d_call: NA
clone_size: NA
cdr3_aa: CASSYDRSFSYEQYF
cdr3_nt: TGTGCCAGCAGCTATGACAGGTCTTTTTCCTACGAGCAGTACTTC

j_call: TRBJ1-2
v_call: TRBV6-1
d_call: TRBD1
clone_size: NA
cdr3_aa: CASGEVGTGGAGYTF
cdr3_nt: TGTGCCAGCGGTGAAGTGGGGACAGGGGGCGCCGGCTACACCTTC

j_call: TRBJ1-2
v_call: TRBV2
d_call: TRBD1
clone_size: NA
cdr3_aa: CASSRDRTGDGYTF
cdr3_nt: TGTGCCAGCAGTCGCGATCGGACAGGGGATGGCTACACCTTC

j_call: TRBJ1-1
v_call: TRBV28
d_call: TRBD1
clone_size: NA
cdr3_aa: CASSLPYRGAEAFF
cdr3_nt: TGTGCCAGCAGTTTACCCTACAGGGGCGCTGAAGCTTTCTTT

j_call: TRBJ1-5
v_call: TRBV2
d_call: NA
clone_size: NA
cdr3_aa: CASSGNTPQQPQHF
cdr3_nt: TGTGCCAGCAGTGGCAACACCCCCCAACAGCCCCAGCATTTT

j_call: TRBJ2-3
v_call: TRBV4-3
d_call: TRBD2
clone_size: NA
cdr3_aa: CASSQGAGGSDTQYF
cdr3_nt: TGCGCCAGCAGCCAAGGGGCGGGGGGGTCAGATACGCAGTATTTT